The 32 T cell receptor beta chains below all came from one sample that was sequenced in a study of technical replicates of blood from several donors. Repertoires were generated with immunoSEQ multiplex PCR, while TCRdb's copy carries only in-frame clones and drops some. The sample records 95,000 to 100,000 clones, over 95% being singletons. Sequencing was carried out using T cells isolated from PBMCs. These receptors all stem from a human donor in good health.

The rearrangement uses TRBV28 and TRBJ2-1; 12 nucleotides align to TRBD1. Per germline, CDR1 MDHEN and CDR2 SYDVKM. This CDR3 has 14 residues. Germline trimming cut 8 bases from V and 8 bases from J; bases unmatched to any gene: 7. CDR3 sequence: CASGLGQGAYEQFF. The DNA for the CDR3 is TGTGCCAGCGGACTGGGACAGGGGGCGTATGAGCAGTTCTTC.

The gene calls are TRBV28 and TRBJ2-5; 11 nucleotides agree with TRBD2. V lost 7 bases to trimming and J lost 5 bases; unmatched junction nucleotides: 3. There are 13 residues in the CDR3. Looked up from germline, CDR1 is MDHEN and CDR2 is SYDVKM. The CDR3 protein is CASNSGRAETQYF. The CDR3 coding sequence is TGTGCCAGCAATAGCGGGAGGGCGGAGACCCAGTACTTC. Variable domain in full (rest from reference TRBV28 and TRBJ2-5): DVKVTQSSRYLVKRTGEKVFLECVQDMDHENMFWYRQDPGLGLRLIYFSYDVKMKEKGDIPEGYSVSREKKERFSLILESASTNQTSMYLCASNSGRAETQYFGPGTRLLVL.

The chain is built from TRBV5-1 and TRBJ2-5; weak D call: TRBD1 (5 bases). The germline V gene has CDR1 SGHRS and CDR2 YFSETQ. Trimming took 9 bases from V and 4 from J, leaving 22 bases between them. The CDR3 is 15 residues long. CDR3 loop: CATQSDSSQGETQYF. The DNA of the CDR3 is TGCGCCACCCAATCCGACTCCTCCCAGGGAGAGACCCAGTACTTC. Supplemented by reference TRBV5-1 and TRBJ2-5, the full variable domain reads KAGVTQTPRYLIKTRGQQVTLSCSPISGHRSVSWYQQTPGQGLQFLFEYFSETQRNKGNFPGRFSGRQFSNSRSEMNVSTLELGDSALYLCATQSDSSQGETQYFGPGTRLLVL.

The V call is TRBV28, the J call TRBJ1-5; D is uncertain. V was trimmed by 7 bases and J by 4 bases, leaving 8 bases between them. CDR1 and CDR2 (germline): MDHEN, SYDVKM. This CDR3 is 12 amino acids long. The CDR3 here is CASNRGNQPQHF. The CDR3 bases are TGTGCCAGCAATCGAGGGAATCAGCCCCAGCATTTT.

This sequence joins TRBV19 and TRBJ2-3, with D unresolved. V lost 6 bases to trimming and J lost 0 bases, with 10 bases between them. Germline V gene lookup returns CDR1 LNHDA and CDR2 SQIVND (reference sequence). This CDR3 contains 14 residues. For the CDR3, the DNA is TGTGCCAGTAGACTAAGCTGGAGCACAGATACGCAGTATTTT. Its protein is CASRLSWSTDTQYF.

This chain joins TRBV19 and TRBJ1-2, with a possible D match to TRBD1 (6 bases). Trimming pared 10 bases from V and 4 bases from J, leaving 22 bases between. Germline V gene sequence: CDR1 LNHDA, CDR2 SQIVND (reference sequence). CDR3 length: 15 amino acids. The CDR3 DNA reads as TGTGCCACCAAACAAGGGGGGGCGTCGGGCTATGGCTACACCTTC. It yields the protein CATKQGGASGYGYTF. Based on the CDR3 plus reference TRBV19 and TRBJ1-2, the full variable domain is DGGITQSPKYLFRKEGQNVTLSCEQNLNHDAMYWYRQDPGQGLRLIYYSQIVNDFQKGDIAEGYSVSREKKESFPLTVTSAQKNPTAFYLCATKQGGASGYGYTFGSGTRLTVV.

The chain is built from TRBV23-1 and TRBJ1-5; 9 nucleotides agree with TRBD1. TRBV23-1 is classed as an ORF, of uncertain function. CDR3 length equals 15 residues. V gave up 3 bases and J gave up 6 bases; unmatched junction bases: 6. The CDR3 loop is CASSHSQGAGQPQHF. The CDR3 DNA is TGCGCCAGCAGTCATTCACAGGGGGCAGGTCAGCCCCAGCATTTT.

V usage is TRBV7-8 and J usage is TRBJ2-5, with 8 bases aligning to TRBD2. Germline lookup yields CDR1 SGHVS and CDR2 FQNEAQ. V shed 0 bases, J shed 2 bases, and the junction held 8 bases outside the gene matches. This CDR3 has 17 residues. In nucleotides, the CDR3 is TGTGCCAGCAGCTTAGCGGCTGGACTAGCCCCGCAAGAGACCCAGTACTTC. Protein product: CASSLAAGLAPQETQYF.

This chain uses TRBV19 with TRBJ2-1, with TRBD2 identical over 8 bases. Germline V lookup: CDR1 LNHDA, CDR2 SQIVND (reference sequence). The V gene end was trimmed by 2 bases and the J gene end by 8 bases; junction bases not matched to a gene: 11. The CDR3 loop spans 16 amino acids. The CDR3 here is CASSITPGLVTDEQFF. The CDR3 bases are TGTGCCAGTAGTATAACACCGGGACTAGTCACCGATGAGCAGTTCTTC.

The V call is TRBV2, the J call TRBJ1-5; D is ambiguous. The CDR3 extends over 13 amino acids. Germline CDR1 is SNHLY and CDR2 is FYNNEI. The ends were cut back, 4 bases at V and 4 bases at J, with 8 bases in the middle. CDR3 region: CASSVSGNQPQHF. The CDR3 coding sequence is TGTGCCAGCAGTGTAAGCGGGAATCAGCCCCAGCATTTT. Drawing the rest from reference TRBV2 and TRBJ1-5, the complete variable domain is EPEVTQTPSHQVTQMGQEVILRCVPISNHLYFYWYRQILGQKVEFLVSFYNNEISEKSEIFDDQFSVERPDGSNFTLKIRSTKLEDSAMYFCASSVSGNQPQHFGDGTRLSIL.

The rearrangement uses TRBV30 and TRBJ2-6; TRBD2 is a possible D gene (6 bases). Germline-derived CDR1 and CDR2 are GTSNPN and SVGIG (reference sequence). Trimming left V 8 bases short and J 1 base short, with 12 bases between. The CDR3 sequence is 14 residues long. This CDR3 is CAGGWWSGANVLTF. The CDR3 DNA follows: TGTGCCGGGGGGTGGTGGTCTGGGGCCAACGTCCTGACTTTC. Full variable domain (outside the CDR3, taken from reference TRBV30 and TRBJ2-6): SQTIHQWPATLVQPVGSPLSLECTVEGTSNPNLYWYRQAAGRGLQLLFYSVGIGQISSEVPQNLSASRPQDRQFILSSKKLLLSDSGFYLCAGGWWSGANVLTFGAGSRLTVL.

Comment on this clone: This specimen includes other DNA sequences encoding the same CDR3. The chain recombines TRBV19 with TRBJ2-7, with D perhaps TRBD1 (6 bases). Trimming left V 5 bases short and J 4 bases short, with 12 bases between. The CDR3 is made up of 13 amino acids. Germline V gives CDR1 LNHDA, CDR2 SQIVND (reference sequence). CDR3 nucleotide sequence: TGTGCCAGTAGTCCACGGACAGTATACGAGCAGTACTTC. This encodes CASSPRTVYEQYF.

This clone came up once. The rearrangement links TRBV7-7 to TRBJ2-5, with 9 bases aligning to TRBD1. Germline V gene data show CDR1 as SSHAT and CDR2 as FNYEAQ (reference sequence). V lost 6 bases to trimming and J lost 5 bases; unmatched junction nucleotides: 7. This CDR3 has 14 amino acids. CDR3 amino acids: CASSSTGGEETQYF. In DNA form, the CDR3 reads TGTGCCAGCAGTTCTACAGGGGGCGAGGAGACCCAGTACTTC.

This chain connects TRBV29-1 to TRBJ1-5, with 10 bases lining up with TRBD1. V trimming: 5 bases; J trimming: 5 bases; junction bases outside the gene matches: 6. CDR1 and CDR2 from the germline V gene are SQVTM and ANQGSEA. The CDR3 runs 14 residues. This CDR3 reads CSVPGQGLDQPQHF. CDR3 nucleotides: TGCAGCGTTCCGGGACAGGGGTTGGATCAGCCCCAGCATTTT. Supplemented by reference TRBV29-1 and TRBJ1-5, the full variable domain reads SAVISQKPSRDICQRGTSLTIQCQVDSQVTMMFWYRQQPGQSLTLIATANQGSEATYESGFVIDKFPISRPNLTFSTLTVSNMSPEDSSIYLCSVPGQGLDQPQHFGDGTRLSIL.

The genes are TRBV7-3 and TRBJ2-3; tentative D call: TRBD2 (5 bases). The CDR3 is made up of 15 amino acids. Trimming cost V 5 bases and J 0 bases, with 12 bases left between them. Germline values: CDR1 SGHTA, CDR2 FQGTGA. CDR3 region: CASSRSGVSTDTQYF. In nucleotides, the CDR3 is TGTGCCAGCAGCCGCTCCGGGGTGAGCACAGATACGCAGTATTTT.

The chain's CDR3 is CATSTTGELFF. CDR3 coding DNA: TGTGCCACCTCTACGACCGGGGAGCTGTTTTTT. The gene calls are TRBV6-5 and TRBJ2-2; D ambiguous. CDR1 is MNHEY and CDR2 is SVGAGI in the germline V gene. Trimming cost V 10 bases and J 5 bases, with 8 bases left between them. This CDR3 is built from 11 residues.

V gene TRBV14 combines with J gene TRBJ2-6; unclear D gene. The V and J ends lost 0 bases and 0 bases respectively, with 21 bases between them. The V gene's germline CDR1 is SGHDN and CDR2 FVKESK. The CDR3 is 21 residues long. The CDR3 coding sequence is TGTGCCAGCAGCCAAGATATACTTGCGGTAGAAATAAACTCTGGGGCCAACGTCCTGACTTTC. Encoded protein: CASSQDILAVEINSGANVLTF. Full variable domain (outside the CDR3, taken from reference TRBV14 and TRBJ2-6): EAGVTQFPSHSVIEKGQTVTLRCDPISGHDNLYWYRRVMGKEIKFLLHFVKESKQDESGMPNNRFLAERTGGTYSTLKVQPAELEDSGVYFCASSQDILAVEINSGANVLTFGAGSRLTVL.

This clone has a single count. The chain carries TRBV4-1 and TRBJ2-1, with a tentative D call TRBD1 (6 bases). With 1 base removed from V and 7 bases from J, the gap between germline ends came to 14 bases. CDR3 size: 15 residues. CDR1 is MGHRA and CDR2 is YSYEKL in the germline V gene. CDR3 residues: CASSQAYRVGNEQFF. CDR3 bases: TGCGCCAGCAGCCAAGCTTACAGGGTGGGAAATGAGCAGTTCTTC.

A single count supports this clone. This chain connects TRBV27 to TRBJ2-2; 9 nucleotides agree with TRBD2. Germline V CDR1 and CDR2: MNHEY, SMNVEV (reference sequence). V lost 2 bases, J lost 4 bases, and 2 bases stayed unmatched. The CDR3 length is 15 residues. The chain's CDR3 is CASSLAGGPTGELFF. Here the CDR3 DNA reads TGTGCCAGCAGTTTAGCGGGAGGGCCCACCGGGGAGCTGTTTTTT.

CDR3 sequence reads: CASRTGQGYGYTF. For the CDR3, the DNA is TGTGCCAGTAGAACGGGACAGGGCTATGGCTACACCTTC. The J gene is TRBJ1-2, the V gene TRBV19; 9 nucleotides agree with TRBD1. The V gene's germline CDR1 is LNHDA and CDR2 SQIVND (reference sequence). The CDR3 contains 13 residues. V shed 6 bases, J shed 4 bases, and the junction held 3 bases outside the gene matches. The variable domain in full, completed from reference TRBV19 and TRBJ1-2, reads DGGITQSPKYLFRKEGQNVTLSCEQNLNHDAMYWYRQDPGQGLRLIYYSQIVNDFQKGDIAEGYSVSREKKESFPLTVTSAQKNPTAFYLCASRTGQGYGYTFGSGTRLTVV.

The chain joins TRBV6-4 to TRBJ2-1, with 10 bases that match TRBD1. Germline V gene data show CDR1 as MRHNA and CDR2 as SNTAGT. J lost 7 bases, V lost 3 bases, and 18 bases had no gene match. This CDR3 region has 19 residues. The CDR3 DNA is TGTGCCAGCAGTGATCGGGCTAGCGAGGTGTGGGGACAGGGGAATGAGCAGTTCTTC. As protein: CASSDRASEVWGQGNEQFF.

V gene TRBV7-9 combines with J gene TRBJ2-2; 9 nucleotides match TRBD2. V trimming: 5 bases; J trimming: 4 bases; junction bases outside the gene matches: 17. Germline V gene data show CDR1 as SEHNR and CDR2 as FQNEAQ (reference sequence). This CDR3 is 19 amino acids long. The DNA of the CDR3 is TGTGCCAGCAGCCGAGCGGGAGGATGGGGTCGGTCGGGCACCGGGGAGCTGTTTTTT. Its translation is CASSRAGGWGRSGTGELFF.

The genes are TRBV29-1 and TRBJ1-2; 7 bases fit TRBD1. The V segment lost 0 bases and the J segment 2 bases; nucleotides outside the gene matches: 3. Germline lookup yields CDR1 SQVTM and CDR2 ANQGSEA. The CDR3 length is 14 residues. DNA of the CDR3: TGCAGCGTTGAAGATCCGGACAGGAACTATGGCTACACCTTC. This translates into CSVEDPDRNYGYTF.

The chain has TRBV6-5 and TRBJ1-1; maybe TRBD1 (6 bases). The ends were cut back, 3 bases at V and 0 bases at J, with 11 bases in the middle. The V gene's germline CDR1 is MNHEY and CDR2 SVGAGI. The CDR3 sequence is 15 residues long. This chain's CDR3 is CASSYSGAVNTEAFF. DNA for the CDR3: TGTGCCAGCAGTTATTCAGGGGCTGTGAACACTGAAGCTTTCTTT.

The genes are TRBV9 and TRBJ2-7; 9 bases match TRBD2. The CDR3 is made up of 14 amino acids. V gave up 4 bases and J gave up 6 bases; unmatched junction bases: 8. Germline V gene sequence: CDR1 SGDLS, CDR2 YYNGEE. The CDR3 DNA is TGTGCCAGCAGCCCCGGACTAGCGACGCGCGAGCAGTACTTC. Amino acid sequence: CASSPGLATREQYF.

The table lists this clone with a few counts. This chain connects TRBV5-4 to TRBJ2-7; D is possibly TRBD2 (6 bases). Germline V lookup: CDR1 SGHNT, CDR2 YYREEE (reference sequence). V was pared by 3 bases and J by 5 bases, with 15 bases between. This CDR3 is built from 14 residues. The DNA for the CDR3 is TGTGCCAGCAGCTCTACCGGGAGTGTCGACGAGCAGTACTTC. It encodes CASSSTGSVDEQYF. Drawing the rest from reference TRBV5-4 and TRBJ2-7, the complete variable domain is ETGVTQSPTHLIKTRGQQVTLRCSSQSGHNTVSWYQQALGQGPQFIFQYYREEENGRGNFPPRFSGLQFPNYSSELNVNALELDDSALYLCASSSTGSVDEQYFGPGTRLTVT.

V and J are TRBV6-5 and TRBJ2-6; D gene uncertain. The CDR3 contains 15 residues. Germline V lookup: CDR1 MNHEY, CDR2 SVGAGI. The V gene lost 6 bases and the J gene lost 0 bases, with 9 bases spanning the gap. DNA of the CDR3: TGTGCCAGCAGACCTACAGACTCTGGGGCCAACGTCCTGACTTTC. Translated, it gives CASRPTDSGANVLTF.

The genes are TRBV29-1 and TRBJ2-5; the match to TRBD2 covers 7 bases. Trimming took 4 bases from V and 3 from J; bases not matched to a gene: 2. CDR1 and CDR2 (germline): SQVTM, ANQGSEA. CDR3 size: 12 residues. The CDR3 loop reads CSVVLAEETQYF. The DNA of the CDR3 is TGCAGCGTTGTGCTAGCGGAAGAGACCCAGTACTTC.

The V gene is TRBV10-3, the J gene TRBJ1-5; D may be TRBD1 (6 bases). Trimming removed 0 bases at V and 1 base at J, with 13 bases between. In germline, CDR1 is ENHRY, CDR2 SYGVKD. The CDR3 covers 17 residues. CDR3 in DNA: TGTGCCATCAGTGAGTCAAGGGGGATCGGGAGCAATCAGCCCCAGCATTTT. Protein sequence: CAISESRGIGSNQPQHF.

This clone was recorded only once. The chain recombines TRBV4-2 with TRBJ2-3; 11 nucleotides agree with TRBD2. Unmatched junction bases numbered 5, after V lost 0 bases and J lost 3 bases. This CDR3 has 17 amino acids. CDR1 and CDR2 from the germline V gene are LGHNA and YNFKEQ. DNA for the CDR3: TGTGCCAGCAGCCAAGATCAGGGACTAGCGGCGACAGATACGCAGTATTTT. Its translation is CASSQDQGLAATDTQYF.

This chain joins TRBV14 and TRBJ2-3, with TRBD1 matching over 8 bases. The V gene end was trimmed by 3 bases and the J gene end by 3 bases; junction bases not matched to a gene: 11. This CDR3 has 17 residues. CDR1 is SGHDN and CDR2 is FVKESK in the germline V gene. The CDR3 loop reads CASSHLMGQGATDTQYF. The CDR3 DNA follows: TGTGCCAGCAGCCACCTCATGGGCCAGGGGGCAACAGATACGCAGTATTTT.

The CDR3 is CASSVLQGSTEAFF. The CDR3, as DNA: TGCGCCAGCAGCGTACTACAGGGGAGCACTGAAGCTTTCTTT. The chain combines TRBV5-1 with TRBJ1-1, with TRBD1 matching over 7 bases. Germline V lookup: CDR1 SGHRS, CDR2 YFSETQ. The CDR3 is 14 residues long. V dropped 4 bases and J dropped 4; count of bases not matched to a gene: 7.